The sequence of this T cell receptor beta chain was determined in a study of PD-L1 blockade in urothelial cancer. Looking at the study overall: Atezolizumab was started by patients at some point between 2014 and 2016 at 1,200 mg intravenously every 3 weeks.

Measured with immunoSEQ multiplex PCR; TCRdb has only the in-frame clones, and not every one. The sample shows more than 85,000 clones, about nine tenths of them seen only once. Regarding time point: pretreatment peripheral blood. Study-level results: Durable benefit was linked to greater 3-week expansion of tumor-associated blood clones.

Comments on this clone: The target antigen is unknown.

Per the germline V gene, CDR1 is SGDLS and CDR2 is YYNGEE. V was pared by 0 bases and J by 4 bases, with 4 bases between. This CDR3 spans 13 amino acids. The rearrangement joins TRBV9 to TRBJ2-2; D gene uncertain. This TCR was sampled from a man aged 55 to 70 with urothelial cancer. Sample: PBMCs, taken around atezolizumab (anti-PD-L1) treatment. In DNA, the CDR3 is TGTGCCAGCAGCGTAGATAGCACCGGGGAGCTGTTTTTT. This codes for CASSVDSTGELFF.